The 17 T cell receptor beta chains reported below all come from one sample, sequenced in a study of T cells in Graves' hyperthyroidism and ophthalmopathy. The investigators amplified TCR beta CDR3 regions from RNA transcripts. TCR CDR3 regions were first amplified by RT-PCR with HTBI primers. TCRdb fed the multiplex PCR reads into MiXCR, producing one record per CDR3 protein. The table has roughly 400,000 distinct CDR3 sequences, about 14% seen once. Sequencing was performed on blood. These receptors were taken from a middle-aged man with Graves' ophthalmopathy.

This clonotype occurred a few times. The chain uses TRBV5-1 and TRBJ2-3; 16 nucleotides align to TRBD2. This CDR3 has 20 residues. The trim removed 4 bases at V and 4 bases at J, leaving 15 bases unmatched. Germline V lookup: CDR1 SGHRS, CDR2 YFSETQ. The DNA for the CDR3 is TGCGCCAGCAGCGCCGGGACTAGCGGGAGGGCCTGGGTGTTAGCAGATACGCAGTATTTT. Translating it yields CASSAGTSGRAWVLADTQYF.

The genes are TRBV2 and TRBJ2-4, with 7 positions matching TRBD1. Germline assignment: CDR1 SNHLY and CDR2 FYNNEI. The junction had 2 bases not matched to a gene; V was cut back by 7 bases and J by 5 bases. This CDR3 comprises 12 residues. The CDR3 DNA is TGTGCCAGCACCGACAGGGAAAACATTCAGTACTTC. Its translation is CASTDRENIQYF.

This clonotype was seen many times. V gene TRBV13 combines with J gene TRBJ2-3; tentatively, D is TRBD1 or TRBD2 (5 bases each). Germline V CDR1 and CDR2: PRHDT, FYEKMQ (reference sequence). The CDR3 runs to 12 residues. The CDR3 protein is CATAVNTDTQYF. The DNA of the CDR3 is TGTGCGACAGCGGTCAACACAGATACGCAGTATTTT.

This clonotype was counted many times. The CDR3, as DNA: TGTGCCTGGAGTGTAGGAGGGAACAATGAGCAGTTCTTC. Encoded protein: CAWSVGGNNEQFF. The J gene is TRBJ2-1, the V gene TRBV30, with a possible D match to TRBD2 (6 bases). V was trimmed by 0 bases and J by 5 bases, leaving 8 bases between them. CDR3 size: 13 residues. CDR1 is GTSNPN and CDR2 is SVGIG in the germline V gene (reference sequence).

In this sample, this clonotype turned up a few times. The V call is TRBV29-1, the J call TRBJ1-2; perhaps TRBD1 as D (6 bases). The germline V gene has CDR1 SQVTM and CDR2 ANQGSEA. The V and J ends lost 4 bases and 7 bases respectively, with 16 bases between them. This CDR3 has 13 amino acids. The CDR3 DNA is TGCAGCGTTGCCTTGTGGGGGGCGCGTGGCTACACCTTC. Translated, it gives CSVALWGARGYTF.

This clonotype was seen repeatedly, ten times or more. The genes are TRBV20-1 and TRBJ2-1; possible D gene TRBD2, 5 bases. Trimming left V 3 bases short and J 0 bases short, with 9 bases between. The CDR3 totals 14 residues. The germline V gene encodes CDR1 DFQATT and CDR2 SNEGSKA (reference sequence). CDR3 nucleotide sequence: TGCAGTGCTAGGAGCGGCAGCTCCTACAATGAGCAGTTCTTC. This codes for CSARSGSSYNEQFF.

This clonotype was detected ten times or more. V usage is TRBV5-1 and J usage is TRBJ2-5; perhaps D is TRBD1 or TRBD2 (5 bases each). CDR3 size: 15 residues. V shed 4 bases and J shed 5 bases, with 18 bases lying between them. Germline loops: CDR1 SGHRS, CDR2 YFSETQ. The DNA of the CDR3 is TGCGCCAGCAGCGTCGGGACGGTCCTAGGCGAGACCCAGTACTTC. Its translation: CASSVGTVLGETQYF.

In this sample, this clonotype turned up a few times. The chain employs TRBV28 and TRBJ2-7, with TRBD1 matching over 7 bases. This CDR3 is 14 amino acids long. From germline, CDR1 is MDHEN and CDR2 SYDVKM. The trim removed 4 bases at V and 7 bases at J, leaving 10 bases unmatched. CDR3: CASSSHGTVGEQYF. The CDR3 DNA sequence: TGTGCCAGCAGTTCCCACGGGACAGTTGGGGAGCAGTACTTC. Based on the CDR3 plus reference TRBV28 and TRBJ2-7, the full variable domain is DVKVTQSSRYLVKRTGEKVFLECVQDMDHENMFWYRQDPGLGLRLIYFSYDVKMKEKGDIPEGYSVSREKKERFSLILESASTNQTSMYLCASSSHGTVGEQYFGPGTRLTVT.

This clonotype was seen repeatedly, ten times or more. This chain joins TRBV28 and TRBJ2-7; 7 bases agree with TRBD2. CDR3 size: 13 residues. The ends lost 6 bases at V and 5 bases at J; junction bases unmatched: 7. CDR1 is MDHEN and CDR2 is SYDVKM in the germline V gene. CDR3 region: CASSSGGRNEQYF. The CDR3 bases are TGTGCCAGCAGCTCGGGGGGACGTAACGAGCAGTACTTC.

This clonotype was counted many times. The chain joins TRBV18 to TRBJ1-1, with D uncertain. The V end lost 3 bases, the J end lost 4 bases, and 15 bases lay between the germline ends. The V gene's germline CDR1 is KGHSH and CDR2 LQKENI. The CDR3 contains 15 residues. CDR3 in amino acids: CASSPSDGGSTEAFF. The CDR3 nucleotides are TGTGCCAGCTCACCCTCCGACGGAGGGTCCACTGAAGCTTTCTTT.

This rearrangement joins TRBV7-9 to TRBJ1-2, with D unclear. Trimming cost V 0 bases and J 4 bases, with 9 bases left between them. Looked up from germline, CDR1 is SEHNR and CDR2 is FQNEAQ (reference sequence). CDR3 size: 14 residues. CDR3 in DNA: TGTGCCAGCAGCTTAGCGGGCCTGCGCTATGGCTACACCTTC. As protein: CASSLAGLRYGYTF.

This clonotype showed up many times. The genes are TRBV5-1 and TRBJ2-7; 9 positions agree with TRBD1. This CDR3 comprises 15 residues. Trimming took 2 bases from V and 2 from J; bases not matched to a gene: 5. CDR1 and CDR2 from the germline V gene are SGHRS and YFSETQ. The CDR3 DNA reads as TGCGCCAGCAGCTTTCGGACAGGGGACCCCTACGAGCAGTACTTC. This sequence encodes CASSFRTGDPYEQYF.

Many counts were recorded for this clonotype. The chain recombines TRBV28 with TRBJ2-7, with D hard to call. The CDR3 is 13 amino acids. Trimming left V 3 bases short and J 3 bases short, with 9 bases between. Germline CDR1 MDHEN, CDR2 SYDVKM. The chain's CDR3 is CASSFMTNYEQYF. As DNA, the CDR3 is TGTGCCAGCAGTTTCATGACCAACTACGAGCAGTACTTC.

In its sample, this clonotype was seen a few times. The rearrangement joins TRBV27 to TRBJ1-2; D gene ambiguous. Trimming cost V 4 bases and J 2 bases, with 17 bases left between them. CDR1 MNHEY and CDR2 SMNVEV come from the germline V gene (reference sequence). The CDR3 loop spans 16 amino acids. CDR3 loop: CASSSHGVSRNYGYTF. In DNA form, the CDR3 reads TGTGCCAGCAGTTCCCACGGGGTGTCTCGGAACTATGGCTACACCTTC.

The rearrangement joins TRBV7-8 to TRBJ1-1; D not resolved. Germline V gene sequence: CDR1 SGHVS, CDR2 FQNEAQ. The CDR3 contains 12 residues. V was trimmed by 3 bases and J by 5 bases, leaving 7 bases between them. The CDR3 sequence: CASSFPGTEAFF. Written as DNA, the CDR3 is TGTGCCAGCAGCTTTCCCGGAACTGAAGCTTTCTTT.

This clonotype was recorded a few times. This rearrangement joins TRBV9 to TRBJ2-5; perhaps TRBD2 as D (6 bases). V was trimmed by 0 bases and J by 3 bases, leaving 9 bases between them. CDR1 is SGDLS, CDR2 YYNGEE, per germline. The CDR3 has 14 residues. The CDR3 DNA is TGTGCCAGCAGCGTAGAAGGCGGGAAAGAGACCCAGTACTTC. Its translation is CASSVEGGKETQYF.

There are many counts of this clonotype. The genes are TRBV2 and TRBJ2-7, with 7 bases matching TRBD2. This CDR3 is 15 amino acids long. Per the germline V gene, CDR1 is SNHLY and CDR2 is FYNNEI. J was trimmed by 3 bases and V by 2 bases; bases with no gene match: 7. The CDR3: CASSEPRGSDYEQYF. CDR3 bases: TGTGCCAGCAGTGAACCTCGCGGGAGCGACTACGAGCAGTACTTC.